This T cell receptor beta chain is drawn from a study of blood T cell repertoires in COVID-19. Study context: T cells, B-cell-depleted T cells, or PBMCs provided the cDNA or gDNA that served as material.

Study processing details: Cell counts per sample came from amplifying reference gene primers. The method was immunoSEQ multiplex PCR; TCRdb's version includes in-frame clones alone and lacks a portion of them. V and J calls plus clone size are reproduced from that table; the DNA served to infer D and trimming. The repertoire consists of 100,000 to 150,000 clones, with 86% occurring once and the leading ten covering about 5.4%. The V gene's germline CDR1 is LGHNA and CDR2 YSLEER. The length of the CDR3 is 14 residues. Trimming removed 0 bases at V and 8 bases at J, with 8 bases between. The sequence came from a human donor in a cohort sampled during active COVID-19. The sample consisted of peripheral blood. This chain uses TRBV4-3 with TRBJ1-6, with D possibly matching TRBD1 (5 bases). CDR3 sequence: CASSQDRADSPLHF. DNA for the CDR3: TGCGCCAGCAGCCAAGACAGGGCGGATTCACCCCTCCACTTT.